The 14 T cell receptor beta chains below were found in one sample sequenced in a study of T cell responses to AZD1222 COVID-19 vaccine (dated by TCRdb to 2020 to 2023). Read against the paper, the sample's time point label means: baseline before first vaccination. Libraries came from the immunoSEQ multiplex PCR assay. TCRdb retrieved this table from immuneACCESS and kept in-frame rearrangements only. Not all clones are present; in checked studies, unresolved V genes account for under half, and no reason is known for the remainder. The sample table lists roughly 70,000 clones, roughly 85% of them with a count of one. The ten largest clones capture over 20% of the sample. Sequencing was performed on peripheral blood, taken on day 0 of AZD1222 vaccination. The receptors originated from an adult in good health.

This clone is a singleton in its sample. This chain links TRBV19 with TRBJ2-3, with 7 bases fitting TRBD2. Per germline, CDR1 LNHDA and CDR2 SQIVND (reference sequence). V trimming: 5 bases; J trimming: 4 bases; junction bases outside the gene matches: 12. The CDR3 contains 16 residues. CDR3 sequence: CASSSGTNVRADTQYF. CDR3 nucleotide sequence: TGTGCCAGTAGTTCCGGGACTAACGTTAGGGCAGATACGCAGTATTTT.

V usage is TRBV12-5 and J usage is TRBJ1-1; D is undetermined. Germline CDR1 reads LGHNT; CDR2 reads FRNRAP. This CDR3 has 13 amino acids. The V and J ends lost 0 bases and 6 bases respectively, with 8 bases between them. The CDR3 sequence: CASGLVQAAEAFF. The CDR3 DNA is TGTGCTAGTGGTTTGGTGCAGGCCGCTGAAGCTTTCTTT.

V gene TRBV5-4 combines with J gene TRBJ2-2; 12 nucleotides match TRBD2. The junction had 6 bases not matched to a gene; V was cut back by 4 bases and J by 2 bases. CDR1 is SGHNT and CDR2 is YYREEE in the germline V gene (reference sequence). This CDR3 comprises 17 residues. CDR3 sequence: CASSGGLAGLNTGELFF. CDR3 DNA: TGTGCCAGCAGCGGCGGACTAGCGGGACTCAACACCGGGGAGCTGTTTTTT.

The chain couples TRBV5-6 to TRBJ2-3, with TRBD2 matching 9 bases. The length of the CDR3 is 15 residues. CDR1 is SGHDT, CDR2 YYEEEE, per germline. The V gene end was trimmed by 4 bases and the J gene end by 5 bases; junction bases not matched to a gene: 8. In DNA form, the CDR3 reads TGTGCCAGCAGCGGAGGCGGGGGGGCCGTAGATACGCAGTATTTT. As protein: CASSGGGGAVDTQYF.

This chain uses TRBV2 with TRBJ1-2; D is possibly TRBD1 (5 bases). The germline V gene encodes CDR1 SNHLY and CDR2 FYNNEI. Deletions cut 7 bases from V and 7 bases from J, with 22 bases between. There are 15 residues in the CDR3. The CDR3 sequence is CASTGSAGGRGGYTF. CDR3 nucleotide sequence: TGTGCCAGCACCGGCTCGGCGGGAGGAAGGGGTGGCTACACCTTC.

This clone was observed once. The genes are TRBV19 and TRBJ2-3; D gene uncertain. The CDR3 has 14 amino acids. Trimming removed 3 bases from V and 4 bases from J, with 11 bases in between. Germline loops: CDR1 LNHDA, CDR2 SQIVND (reference sequence). CDR3 nucleotide sequence: TGTGCCAGTAGTATGACCCTATGGGCAGATACGCAGTATTTT. This sequence encodes CASSMTLWADTQYF.

The chain combines TRBV7-2 with TRBJ2-3; D gene uncertain. Trimming took 1 base from V and 2 from J, leaving 13 bases between them. CDR1 is SGHTA and CDR2 is FQGNSA in the germline V gene. This CDR3 is 16 amino acids long. CDR3 region: CASSLDYASSTDTQYF. DNA for the CDR3: TGTGCCAGCAGCTTAGACTACGCATCCTCCACAGATACGCAGTATTTT. Full variable domain (missing parts from reference TRBV7-2 and TRBJ2-3): GAGVSQSPSNKVTEKGKDVELRCDPISGHTALYWYRQSLGQGLEFLIYFQGNSAPDKSGLPSDRFSAERTGGSVSTLTIQRTQQEDSAVYLCASSLDYASSTDTQYFGPGTRLTVL.

The chain links TRBV6-5 to TRBJ1-3, with D perhaps matching TRBD1 (6 bases). V lost 4 bases to trimming and J lost 4 bases, with 11 bases between them. Germline CDR1 reads MNHEY; CDR2 reads SVGAGI. CDR3 length: 14 amino acids. DNA for the CDR3: TGTGCCAGCAGTTTACAGGGTCCAGGAAACACCATATATTTT. It yields the protein CASSLQGPGNTIYF.

Concerning this clone: One end of the junction does not line up with germline, which may come from a read error. The chain has TRBV5-6 and TRBJ2-7; TRBD2 aligns across 9 bases. The CDR3 loop spans 14 amino acids. Germline V gives CDR1 SGHDT, CDR2 YYEEEE. The CDR3 sequence is CASSPPSGTASQHF. DNA of the CDR3: TGTGCCAGCAGCCCCCCTAGCGGGACCGCCTCTCAACACTTC.

The chain employs TRBV12-3 or TRBV12-4 and TRBJ1-6; 8 bases align to TRBD1. CDR3 length equals 13 residues. V lost 6 bases, J lost 11 bases, and 6 bases stayed unmatched. CDR3 sequence (DNA): TGTGCCAGCAGCCCAACAGGGGGACCACCCCTCCACTTT. This gives the protein CASSPTGGPPLHF.

The chain combines TRBV7-9 with TRBJ2-1; D unresolved. CDR1 is SEHNR, CDR2 FQNEAQ, per germline (reference sequence). CDR3 length equals 15 residues. Deletions cut 5 bases from V and 3 bases from J, with 14 bases between. CDR3 nucleotides: TGTGCCAGCAGCCCCCCAGGCGTCGGCTACAATGAGCAGTTCTTC. This gives the protein CASSPPGVGYNEQFF.

The chain has TRBV27 and TRBJ1-4; TRBD1 agrees at 12 bases. The germline gives CDR1 MNHEY, CDR2 SMNVEV (reference sequence). J lost 6 bases, V lost 6 bases, and 17 bases had no gene match. The CDR3 length is 19 residues. The CDR3 region is CASRPNLILGTGGYEKLFF. The CDR3 DNA is TGTGCCAGCAGGCCTAACCTAATCCTTGGGACAGGGGGCTATGAAAAACTGTTTTTT. The full variable domain, rest sourced from reference TRBV27 and TRBJ1-4, is EAQVTQNPRYLITVTGKKLTVTCSQNMNHEYMSWYRQDPGLGLRQIYYSMNVEVTDKGDVPEGYKVSRKEKRNFPLILESPSPNQTSLYFCASRPNLILGTGGYEKLFFGSGTQLSVL.

V and J are TRBV2 and TRBJ2-5; a possible D gene is TRBD2 (6 bases). V dropped 6 bases and J dropped 0 bases, with 8 bases sitting between them. This CDR3 contains 13 residues. CDR1 and CDR2 (germline): SNHLY, FYNNEI. The CDR3 is CASRRDYQETQYF. CDR3 DNA sequence: TGTGCCAGCAGAAGGGACTACCAAGAGACCCAGTACTTC.

V and J are TRBV10-1 and TRBJ1-1; the D gene is possibly TRBD1 (5 bases). V was shortened by 5 bases and J by 5 bases, with 12 bases between the two germline ends. The CDR3 has 13 amino acids. The germline V gene has CDR1 WNHNN and CDR2 SYGVQD (reference sequence). For the CDR3, the DNA is TGCGCCAGCAGTCGGGACGGGTCAACTGAAGCTTTCTTT. This sequence encodes CASSRDGSTEAFF.